The T cell receptor (beta chain) described here comes from a study of blood T cell repertoires in COVID-19. Study overall: The origin of the acute and convalescent COVID-19 samples was the United States, Italy and Spain. The cDNA or gDNA used as material had been derived from T cells, B-cell-depleted T cells, or PBMCs.

Authors' processing steps: Reference gene primer amplification yielded estimated nucleated cell counts. Measured with immunoSEQ multiplex PCR; TCRdb has only the in-frame clones, and not every one. The V and J calls and clone size were taken over from that table, and D and trimming were inferred from the DNA. The data contain 25,000 to 35,000 clones, under 85% of them singletons. The CDR3 covers 17 residues. With 2 bases removed from V and 0 bases from J, the gap between germline ends came to 14 bases. Germline CDR1 reads SGHVS; CDR2 reads FQNEAQ. This TCR derives from a woman older than 75 with acute or convalescent COVID-19. Sequenced input: peripheral blood. The chain couples TRBV7-8 to TRBJ1-3; D uncertain. The CDR3 loop is CASSLRDLIFSGNTIYF. Written as DNA, the CDR3 is TGTGCCAGCAGCTTACGGGATCTCATTTTCTCTGGAAACACCATATATTTT.